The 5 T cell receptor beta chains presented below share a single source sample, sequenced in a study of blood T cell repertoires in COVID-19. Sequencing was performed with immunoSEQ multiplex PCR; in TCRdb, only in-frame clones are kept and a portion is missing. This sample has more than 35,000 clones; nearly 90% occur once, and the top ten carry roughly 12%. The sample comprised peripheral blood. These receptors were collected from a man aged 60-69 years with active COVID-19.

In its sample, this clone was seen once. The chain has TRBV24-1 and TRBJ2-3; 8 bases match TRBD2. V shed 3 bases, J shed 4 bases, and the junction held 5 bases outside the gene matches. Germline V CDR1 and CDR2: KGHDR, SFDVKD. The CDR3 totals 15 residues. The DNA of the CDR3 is TGTGCCACCAGTGATGCACTAGCGGCCCCAGATACGCAGTATTTT. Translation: CATSDALAAPDTQYF.

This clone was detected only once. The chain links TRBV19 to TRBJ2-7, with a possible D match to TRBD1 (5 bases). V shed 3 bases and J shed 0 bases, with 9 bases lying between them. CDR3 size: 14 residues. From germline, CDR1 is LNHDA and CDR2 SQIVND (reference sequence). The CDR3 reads CASSISDNSYEQYF. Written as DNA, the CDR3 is TGTGCCAGTAGTATCTCGGACAACTCCTACGAGCAGTACTTC. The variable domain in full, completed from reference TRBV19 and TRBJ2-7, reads DGGITQSPKYLFRKEGQNVTLSCEQNLNHDAMYWYRQDPGQGLRLIYYSQIVNDFQKGDIAEGYSVSREKKESFPLTVTSAQKNPTAFYLCASSISDNSYEQYFGPGTRLTVT.

DNA of the CDR3: TGCGCCAGCAGCCAAGGGGACAGCTTCTATGGCTACACCTTC. Protein sequence: CASSQGDSFYGYTF. The gene calls are TRBV4-1 and TRBJ1-2, with 7 positions matching TRBD1. This CDR3 has 14 amino acids. Germline CDR1 is MGHRA and CDR2 is YSYEKL. J was trimmed by 4 bases and V by 1 base; bases with no gene match: 3.

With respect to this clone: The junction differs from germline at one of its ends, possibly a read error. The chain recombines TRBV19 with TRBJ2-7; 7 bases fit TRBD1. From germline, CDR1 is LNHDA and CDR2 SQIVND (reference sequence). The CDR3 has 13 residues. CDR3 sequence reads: CASSIDPGTVLNF. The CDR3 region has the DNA TGTGCCAGTAGTATAGACCCAGGGACAGTTCTTAACTTC.

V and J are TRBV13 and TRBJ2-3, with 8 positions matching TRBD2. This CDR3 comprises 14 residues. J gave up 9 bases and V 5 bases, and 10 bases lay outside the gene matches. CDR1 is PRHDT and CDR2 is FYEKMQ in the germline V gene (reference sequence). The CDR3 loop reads CASSQDRGGGTQYF. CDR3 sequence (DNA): TGTGCCAGCAGCCAGGACCGGGGGGGAGGCACGCAGTATTTT.